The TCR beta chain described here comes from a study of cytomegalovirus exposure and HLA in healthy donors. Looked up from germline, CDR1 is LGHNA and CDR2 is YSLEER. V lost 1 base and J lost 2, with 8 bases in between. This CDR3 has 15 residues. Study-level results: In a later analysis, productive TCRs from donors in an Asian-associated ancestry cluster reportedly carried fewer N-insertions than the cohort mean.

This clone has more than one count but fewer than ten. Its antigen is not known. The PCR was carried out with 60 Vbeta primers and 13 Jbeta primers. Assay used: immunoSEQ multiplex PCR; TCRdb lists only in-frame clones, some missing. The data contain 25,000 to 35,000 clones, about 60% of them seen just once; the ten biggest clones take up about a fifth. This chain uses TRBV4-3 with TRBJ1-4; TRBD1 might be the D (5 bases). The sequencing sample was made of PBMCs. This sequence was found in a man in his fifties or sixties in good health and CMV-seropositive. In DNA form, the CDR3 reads TGCGCCAGCAGCCAAGGTGGGGGGACTAATGAAAAACTGTTTTTT. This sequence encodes CASSQGGGTNEKLFF.